Listed below are T cell receptor beta chains from one sample, sequenced in a study of monozygotic twins with inflammatory bowel disease. TCRdb re-called the 5' RACE reads and gives one entry per CDR3 protein, without DNA. Its table records about 450,000 distinct CDR3 sequences. Sequencing input: blood. All receptors come from a human donor with ulcerative colitis or Crohn's disease, or a healthy co-twin of an affected twin (not recorded which). CDR3s include the opening cysteine and the closing phenylalanine or tryptophan. Each record gives: J gene, V gene, CDR3 protein.

TRBJ2-1	TRBV9	CASSPHLSSYNEQFF
TRBJ2-3	TRBV3-1	CASSQDRGLAGYTDTQYF
TRBJ1-5	TRBV28	CASSTGQGDTQPQHF
TRBJ2-3	TRBV15	CATRGLAATDTQYF
TRBJ1-5	TRBV2	CASSTRGGNQPQHF
TRBJ2-5	TRBV5-4	CASSLAAVEETRYF
TRBJ1-2	TRBV7-2	CASSPSFTNGYTF
TRBJ2-1	TRBV20-1	CSAFMLGNSYNEQFF
TRBJ2-7	TRBV5-1	CASSLDRGWYEQYF
TRBJ2-5	TRBV20-1	CSAPWVAGGQETQYF
TRBJ2-7	TRBV20-1	CSARGSDRAYEQYF
TRBJ2-7	TRBV25-1	CASSEWVAYEQYF